This TCR beta chain was recovered during a study of blood T cell repertoires in COVID-19. V dropped 5 bases and J dropped 4 bases, with 15 bases sitting between them. CDR1 MNHEY and CDR2 SMNVEV come from the germline V gene (reference sequence). This CDR3 region has 15 residues. The method was immunoSEQ multiplex PCR; TCRdb's version includes in-frame clones alone and lacks a portion of them. Here the sample spans 180,000 or so clones, roughly 84% being singletons. This TCR derives from a woman in her thirties or forties with COVID-19, enrolled during active disease. The chain is built from TRBV27 and TRBJ1-5; D is possibly TRBD1 (5 bases). Sequencing was performed on peripheral blood. The CDR3 loop reads CASSSGAGLNQPQHF. In nucleotides, the CDR3 is TGTGCCAGCAGTAGCGGGGCAGGGCTGAATCAGCCCCAGCATTTT.